Only a few counts were recorded for the clone carrying this T cell receptor (beta chain). The antigen is undetermined. Additional DNA sequences in this sample encode the identical CDR3. This entry comes from a study of cytomegalovirus exposure and HLA in healthy donors. General study points: Reports showed the classifier diagnosing cytomegalovirus status with high specificity and sensitivity. The likely origin of a cluster of highly shared sequence variants was a sequencing artifact. A later analysis reportedly identified an Asian-associated ancestry cluster as carrying fewer N-insertions than the approximately 620-donor mean.

PCR primers comprised 60 Vbeta and 13 Jbeta primers. Sequencing was performed with immunoSEQ multiplex PCR; in TCRdb, only in-frame clones are kept and a portion is missing. Of roughly 250,000 clones in the sample, roughly 70% were seen once. The J segment lost 3 bases and the V segment lost 2 bases, leaving 7 bases of the junction unmatched. CDR3 length: 16 amino acids. Germline assignment: CDR1 MNHEY and CDR2 SMNVEV (reference sequence). This sequence originates from a female donor in good health and CMV-seronegative. The chain is built from TRBV27 and TRBJ2-7, with TRBD2 matching over 10 bases. Sequencing was performed on PBMCs. The CDR3 DNA sequence: TGTGCCAGCAGTTTACCCCGAGCTAGCGGGGGCTACGAGCAGTACTTC. Its protein product is CASSLPRASGGYEQYF.